This TCR beta chain derives from a study of T-cell memory formation after mild COVID-19. The CDR3 consists of 14 residues. J gave up 6 bases and V 2 bases, and 6 bases lay outside the gene matches. Germline loops: CDR1 LNHDA, CDR2 SQIVND (reference sequence). This clonotype has a count of ten or more. TCRdb ran MiXCR on the 5' RACE reads and lists one entry per CDR3 protein. The data contain roughly 250,000 distinct CDR3 sequences, over 15% of them singletons. The sample taken for sequencing was PBMCs or a T cell subset sorted from them (not recorded which). The receptor was derived from a man between 18 and 35 years old who had mild COVID-19 (a few samples of this study predate the infection). Cell type and time point are not known. This sequence joins TRBV19 and TRBJ2-7; TRBD1 matches at 8 bases. CDR3 sequence (DNA): TGTGCCAGTAGTATAAGGCAGGGGGCGGTCGAGCAGTACTTC. Translation gives CASSIRQGAVEQYF.